Detailed here is one T cell receptor beta chain. This CDR3 has 16 residues. Trimming pared 5 bases from V and 7 bases from J, leaving 18 bases between. CDR1 and CDR2 from the germline V gene are LNHDA and SQIVND (reference sequence). Some clones are missing from TCRdb's copy, which holds only in-frame ones; the method was immunoSEQ multiplex PCR. Of some 74,000 clones in the sample, 80% are singletons; the top ten hold 20% to 25%. These data originate in a study of T cell responses to AZD1222 COVID-19 vaccine. The material sequenced was peripheral blood, taken on day 0 of AZD1222 vaccination. The chain employs TRBV19 and TRBJ1-6; D unclear. The clonotype comes from an adult in good health. The CDR3 region has the DNA TGTGCCAGTAGTCCAAAGACGGAATACTCCAATTCACCCCTCCACTTT. Translation: CASSPKTEYSNSPLHF.